The rows below give T cell receptor beta chains drawn from one sample of a study of T cells in Graves' hyperthyroidism and ophthalmopathy. In TCRdb, the multiplex PCR reads were re-called with MiXCR into one record per CDR3 protein. The table has about 620,000 distinct CDR3 sequences, around 15% seen once. Input material: blood. These receptors originate from a woman aged 30 to 39 with Graves' hyperthyroidism. The CDR3 runs from the conserved cysteine through the conserved F or W. The D gene is left open where the match is weak. Size is stated for part of the rows, as once, few or many counts, or as a class when the clone is expanded.

J: TRBJ2-7; size: .; D: TRBD2; V: TRBV28; CDR3: CASSYRLAQDSYEQYF; DNA: TGTGCCAGCAGTTACAGACTAGCCCAAGACTCCTACGAGCAGTACTTC
J: TRBJ1-5; size: few; D: .; V: TRBV6-2/TRBV6-3; CDR3: CASSYGSGDQPQHF; DNA: TGTGCCAGCAGTTACGGTTCGGGGGATCAGCCCCAGCATTTT
J: TRBJ2-7; size: many; D: .; V: TRBV13; CDR3: CASSLRGPNTYEQYF; DNA: TGTGCCAGCAGCTTAAGAGGACCTAACACATACGAGCAGTACTTC
J: TRBJ1-5; size: many; D: .; V: TRBV12-3/TRBV12-4; CDR3: CASSLNSNQPQHF; DNA: TGTGCCAGCAGCTTGAACAGCAATCAGCCCCAGCATTTT
J: TRBJ2-3; size: .; D: .; V: TRBV9; CDR3: CASSVAQGVWTDTQYF; DNA: TGTGCCAGCAGCGTAGCTCAAGGGGTTTGGACAGATACGCAGTATTTT
J: TRBJ1-2; size: .; D: TRBD1; V: TRBV20-1; CDR3: CSAVDRVYGYTF; DNA: TGCAGTGCAGTCGACAGGGTCTATGGCTACACCTTC
J: TRBJ2-7; size: .; D: .; V: TRBV25-1; CDR3: CASSDNRAVYEQYF; DNA: TGTGCCAGCAGTGATAACAGGGCTGTTTACGAGCAGTACTTC
J: TRBJ2-3; size: many; D: .; V: TRBV5-1; CDR3: CASTLGGNGDTQYF; DNA: TGCGCCAGCACATTGGGCGGAAACGGAGATACGCAGTATTTT
J: TRBJ2-3; size: .; D: .; V: TRBV19; CDR3: CASGLGAAINTDTQYF; DNA: TGTGCCAGTGGTTTAGGTGCGGCTATAAACACAGATACGCAGTATTTT
J: TRBJ2-7; size: .; D: .; V: TRBV29-1; CDR3: CSVLGHYSYEQYF; DNA: TGCAGCGTCCTGGGACACTACTCCTACGAGCAGTACTTC
J: TRBJ1-5; size: many; D: .; V: TRBV13; CDR3: CASSLGAANQPQHF; DNA: TGTGCCAGCAGCTTAGGCGCAGCGAATCAGCCCCAGCATTTT
J: TRBJ1-1; size: .; D: .; V: TRBV28; CDR3: CASRLHGRRNTEAFF; DNA: TGTGCCAGCAGATTACATGGGAGGCGGAACACTGAAGCTTTCTTT
J: TRBJ1-6; size: .; D: TRBD1; V: TRBV6-5; CDR3: CASSYGGQGLSPLHF; DNA: TGTGCCAGCAGTTACGGGGGACAGGGGTTATCACCCCTCCACTTT
J: TRBJ1-2; size: few; D: .; V: TRBV7-9; CDR3: CASSDLDKVPLLYGYTF; DNA: TGTGCCAGCAGCGACCTCGACAAGGTCCCATTATTATATGGCTACACCTTC
J: TRBJ2-7; size: many; D: TRBD2; V: TRBV28; CDR3: CASRRPVLAGVAYEQYF; DNA: TGTGCCAGCAGGCGGCCGGTGCTAGCGGGAGTGGCCTACGAGCAGTACTTC
J: TRBJ1-3; size: few; D: .; V: TRBV7-2; CDR3: CASSLGPGSGNTIYF; DNA: TGTGCCAGCAGCTTAGGGCCGGGCTCTGGAAACACCATATATTTT
J: TRBJ2-5; size: many; D: .; V: TRBV20-1; CDR3: CSAGPPGFQETQYF; DNA: TGCAGTGCCGGTCCTCCGGGGTTCCAAGAGACCCAGTACTTC
J: TRBJ2-1; size: .; D: TRBD2; V: TRBV20-1; CDR3: CSAPGLTSYEQFF; DNA: TGCAGTGCTCCGGGACTAACGAGCTATGAGCAGTTCTTC
J: TRBJ2-7; size: .; D: .; V: TRBV6-2/TRBV6-3; CDR3: CASNYAGFSSYEQYF; DNA: TGTGCCAGCAATTACGCGGGATTTAGCTCCTACGAGCAGTACTTC
J: TRBJ1-4; size: many; D: .; V: TRBV20-1; CDR3: CGGGANEKLFF; DNA: TGCGGGGGGGGGGCTAATGAAAAACTGTTTTTT
J: TRBJ2-7; size: many; D: .; V: TRBV6-1; CDR3: CASSLDSLAYEQYF; DNA: TGTGCCAGCAGTCTGGACTCTTTAGCCTACGAGCAGTACTTC
J: TRBJ1-1; size: .; D: .; V: TRBV7-9; CDR3: CASSPQGGVEAFF; DNA: TGTGCCAGCAGCCCACAGGGAGGCGTAGAAGCTTTCTTT
J: TRBJ2-1; size: many; D: TRBD1; V: TRBV29-1; CDR3: CSVTNRGMANEQFF; DNA: TGCAGCGTCACTAACAGGGGGATGGCGAATGAGCAGTTCTTC
J: TRBJ1-1; size: many; D: .; V: TRBV6-1; CDR3: CASTNRYTEAFF; DNA: TGTGCCAGCACAAACAGATACACTGAAGCTTTCTTT
J: TRBJ2-3; size: .; D: TRBD2; V: TRBV3-1; CDR3: CASSRGTSGPQDTQYF; DNA: TGTGCCAGCAGCCGCGGGACTAGCGGCCCCCAAGATACGCAGTATTTT
J: TRBJ2-3; size: few; D: TRBD2; V: TRBV19; CDR3: CATLAGADTQYF; DNA: TGTGCCACACTAGCGGGAGCAGATACGCAGTATTTT
J: TRBJ1-2; size: .; D: .; V: TRBV7-3; CDR3: CASREPPYGYTF; DNA: TGTGCCAGCAGGGAGCCACCCTATGGCTACACCTTC
J: TRBJ1-2; size: many; D: TRBD1; V: TRBV15; CDR3: CATSTGGDYGYTF; DNA: TGTGCCACCAGCACAGGGGGCGACTATGGCTACACCTTC
J: TRBJ2-2; size: few; D: .; V: TRBV30; CDR3: CAWSPGQENTGELFF; DNA: TGTGCCTGGAGCCCGGGACAAGAGAACACCGGGGAGCTGTTTTTT
J: TRBJ1-3; size: many; D: .; V: TRBV2; CDR3: CASSYRTSSSGNTIYF; DNA: TGTGCCAGCAGTTACCGGACCTCGAGCTCTGGAAACACCATATATTTT
J: TRBJ2-7; size: .; D: TRBD2; V: TRBV7-9; CDR3: CASSWGGTGDYEQYF; DNA: TGTGCCAGCAGCTGGGGGGGGACGGGAGACTACGAGCAGTACTTC
J: TRBJ2-1; size: many; D: .; V: TRBV2; CDR3: CASSRTGPVNEQFF; DNA: TGTGCCAGCAGCCGGACGGGACCCGTCAATGAGCAGTTCTTC
J: TRBJ2-5; size: few; D: .; V: TRBV5-1; CDR3: CASSQGSLTETQYF; DNA: TGCGCCAGCAGTCAGGGGAGTCTTACCGAGACCCAGTACTTC
J: TRBJ1-5; size: many; D: .; V: TRBV30; CDR3: CAWSVGVGDQPQHF; DNA: TGTGCCTGGAGTGTAGGCGTGGGGGATCAGCCCCAGCATTTT
J: TRBJ1-1; size: few; D: TRBD1; V: TRBV2; CDR3: CASGPDRLNTEAFF; DNA: TGTGCCAGCGGACCGGACAGGCTTAACACTGAAGCTTTCTTT
J: TRBJ2-7; size: many; D: TRBD1; V: TRBV20-1; CDR3: CSASYRGSPTYEQYF; DNA: TGCAGTGCTTCATACAGGGGGTCCCCTACCTACGAGCAGTACTTC
J: TRBJ2-3; size: many; D: .; V: TRBV6-1; CDR3: CASGDGQGRSTQYF; DNA: TGTGCCAGCGGTGACGGGCAGGGTAGGAGTACGCAGTATTTT
J: TRBJ1-6; size: .; D: .; V: TRBV4-2; CDR3: CASSQVGGLNNSPLHF; DNA: TGTGCCAGCAGCCAAGTTGGGGGGCTCAATAATTCACCCCTCCACTTT
J: TRBJ2-1; size: many; D: .; V: TRBV7-8; CDR3: CASSSTPQGGGLEQFF; DNA: TGTGCCAGCAGCTCCACTCCGCAGGGTGGGGGCCTTGAGCAGTTCTTC
J: TRBJ2-5; size: many; D: .; V: TRBV11-2; CDR3: CASSDGSETQYF; DNA: TGTGCCAGCAGCGATGGATCGGAGACCCAGTACTTC
J: TRBJ2-3; size: many; D: .; V: TRBV18; CDR3: CASSPVQLYTDTQYF; DNA: TGTGCCAGCTCACCAGTACAGCTTTACACAGATACGCAGTATTTT
J: TRBJ2-7; size: many; D: TRBD1; V: TRBV7-2; CDR3: CASSPRTGEGVPYEQYF; DNA: TGTGCCAGCAGCCCCCGGACAGGGGAGGGGGTTCCTTACGAGCAGTACTTC
J: TRBJ2-1; size: many; D: TRBD2; V: TRBV6-2/TRBV6-3; CDR3: CASSPTSGRGTYNEQFF; DNA: TGTGCCAGCAGTCCGACTAGCGGGAGAGGCACCTACAATGAGCAGTTCTTC
J: TRBJ1-1; size: few; D: .; V: TRBV6-5; CDR3: CASSYYLLGQNTEAFF; DNA: TGTGCCAGCAGTTACTACCTCTTGGGACAGAACACTGAAGCTTTCTTT
J: TRBJ2-1; size: many; D: .; V: TRBV28; CDR3: CASSFRGPYEQFF; DNA: TGTGCCAGCAGTTTTAGGGGACCCTATGAGCAGTTCTTC
J: TRBJ2-3; size: few; D: TRBD2; V: TRBV20-1; CDR3: CSAIAGGPMSTDTQYF; DNA: TGCAGTGCTATAGCGGGAGGGCCTATGAGCACAGATACGCAGTATTTT